This T cell receptor beta chain was sequenced during a study of T-cell memory formation after mild COVID-19. In the study overall: Largely, TCR clusters stayed within a single donor.

Study findings and constraints: Memory cells collected pre-infection included some clones that later responded, suggesting cross-reactive memory joined. Contracting clones localized mainly to CM and EM when CD4+ and mainly to EMRA when CD8+. Among clones peaking at day 37 in the second wave, SARS-CoV-2 specificity remained unconfirmed.

About this clonotype: The antigen remains undetermined.

Trimming at V came to 3 bases and at J to 1 base, leaving 6 bases not matched to a gene. CDR1 is SGHVS and CDR2 is FNYEAQ in the germline V gene. This CDR3 region has 17 residues. TCRdb re-called the 5' RACE reads through MiXCR, storing one row per CDR3 protein. This repertoire shows about 400,000 distinct CDR3 sequences, about 16% found once; its top ten account for 20% to 25%. The receptor's source is a man aged 18-30 years who had mild COVID-19 (a few samples of this study predate the infection). Cell type and time point are not known. The sample taken for sequencing was PBMCs or a T cell subset sorted from them (not recorded which). The chain uses TRBV7-6 and TRBJ2-5, with 12 bases matching TRBD2. The DNA of the CDR3 is TGTGCCAGCAGCTTGGCTAGCGGGGGGGCCCCCCAAGAGACCCAGTACTTC. As protein: CASSLASGGAPQETQYF. The variable domain in full, completed from reference TRBV7-6 and TRBJ2-5, reads GAGVSQSPRYKVTKRGQDVALRCDPISGHVSLYWYRQALGQGPEFLTYFNYEAQQDKSGLPNDRFSAERPEGSISTLTIQRTEQRDSAMYRCASSLASGGAPQETQYFGPGTRLLVL.